A selection of T cell receptor beta chains follows, all from one sample in a study of blood T cell repertoires in COVID-19. The assay was immunoSEQ multiplex PCR, and TCRdb's table has in-frame clones only and misses some. The table shows roughly 220,000 clones, with about 86% occurring only once. The sample was peripheral blood. The receptor source for this set is a woman aged 30 to 39 who had recovered from COVID-19. Both conserved end residues are part of each CDR3. The D gene is left open where the match is weak. Clone sizes are given selectively: once, few, many, or a class where the clone is expanded.

J gene,CDR3 length,D gene,clone size,V gene,CDR3 DNA,CDR3 protein
TRBJ1-6,16,NA,NA,TRBV9,TGTGCCAGCAGCAACGGTCGACAACAGCCCGTCTCACCCCTCCACTTT,CASSNGRQQPVSPLHF
TRBJ1-2,14,NA,once,TRBV18,TGTGCCAGCTCGTCAGGGTCTGTGGGCTATGGCTACACCTTC,CASSSGSVGYGYTF
TRBJ2-3,14,NA,NA,TRBV19,TGTGCCAGTGGCCCAGGTCAGGGCACAGATACGCAGTATTTT,CASGPGQGTDTQYF
TRBJ2-7,14,NA,NA,TRBV3-1/TRBV3-2,TGTGCCAGCAGTCATATCGGGAGCGGACCCGAGCAGTACTTC,CASSHIGSGPEQYF
TRBJ1-6,14,NA,NA,TRBV6-1,TGTGCCAGCAGTGATTTATTCGGGTCTTCACCCCTCCACTTT,CASSDLFGSSPLHF
TRBJ1-4,13,NA,NA,TRBV27,TGTGCCAGCAGTCTTAGCCGCCCGGAAGAACTGTTTTTT,CASSLSRPEELFF
TRBJ2-7,14,TRBD2,once,TRBV28,TGTGCCAGCACCGGGACTAGCGGGACCTACGAGCAGTACTTC,CASTGTSGTYEQYF
TRBJ2-7,14,TRBD1,NA,TRBV5-5,TGTGCCAGCTCTGCGGGGACAGGGTTCTACGAGCAGTACTTC,CASSAGTGFYEQYF
TRBJ2-7,13,NA,NA,TRBV4-2,TGTGCCAGCAGCCAAACGGTGACCTACGAGCAGTACTTC,CASSQTVTYEQYF
TRBJ2-3,13,NA,NA,TRBV9,TGTGCCAGCAGCGTATACCCACTAGATACGCAGTATTTT,CASSVYPLDTQYF
TRBJ2-3,16,NA,NA,TRBV5-4,TGTGCCAGCAGCTTAGCAGGTGCTAGCGGCACAGATACGCAGTATTTT,CASSLAGASGTDTQYF
TRBJ2-1,13,NA,NA,TRBV2,TGTGCCAGCAAGACAGTCTCCTACAATGAGCAGTTCTTC,CASKTVSYNEQFF
TRBJ2-7,12,TRBD1,NA,TRBV27,TGTGCCAGCAGCACGGACAGGGACGAGCAGTACTTC,CASSTDRDEQYF
TRBJ1-5,15,NA,NA,TRBV19,TGTGCCAGTATGGCTGGCGAGGCAGGCAATCAGCCCCAGCATTTT,CASMAGEAGNQPQHF
TRBJ1-5,13,NA,NA,TRBV2,TGTGCCAGCAGGGCCCAGGGGAATCAGCCCCAGCATTTT,CASRAQGNQPQHF
TRBJ1-2,17,TRBD1,NA,TRBV28,TGTGCCAGCAGATCACCTCAATCGGGACAGAAGAACTATGGCTACACCTTC,CASRSPQSGQKNYGYTF
TRBJ2-1,15,NA,NA,TRBV9,TGTGCCAGCAGCGTAGGTTCCAGCGGTTACAATGAGCAGTTCTTC,CASSVGSSGYNEQFF
TRBJ1-2,13,TRBD1,NA,TRBV30,TGTGCCTGGAGTTCCACAGGGGTAGGAGGCTACACCTTC,CAWSSTGVGGYTF
TRBJ2-7,16,TRBD1,NA,TRBV28,TGTGCCAGCAGCCTAGCCGGGACAGGGGGTTCCTACGAGCAGTACTTC,CASSLAGTGGSYEQYF
TRBJ2-2,13,NA,NA,TRBV7-3,TGTGCCAGCAGCTTACGAGTGGCCGGGGAGCTGTTTTTT,CASSLRVAGELFF
TRBJ2-5,14,NA,NA,TRBV5-5,TGTGCCAGCAGCTTCGGAGGGGGCGAGGAGACCCAGTACTTC,CASSFGGGEETQYF
TRBJ2-7,15,TRBD2,many,TRBV3-1/TRBV3-2,TGTGCCAGCAGCCGGGGGACTAGCGGGTCCTACGAGCAGTACTTC,CASSRGTSGSYEQYF
TRBJ2-4,17,NA,once,TRBV19,TGTGCCAGTAGTAACCTCCGGGCGGGATTAGCCAAAAACATTCAGTACTTC,CASSNLRAGLAKNIQYF
TRBJ1-1,14,NA,NA,TRBV5-4,TGTGCCAGCAGCTTGGGAGACGGGGTCACTGAAGCTTTCTTT,CASSLGDGVTEAFF
TRBJ2-6,16,NA,NA,TRBV28,TGTGCCAGCAGTTTCGAGGAGAAGACCGGGGCCAACGTCCTGACTTTC,CASSFEEKTGANVLTF
TRBJ1-1,15,TRBD1,NA,TRBV27,TGTGCCAGCAACACTCGACAGGGGACGAACACTGAAGCTTTCTTT,CASNTRQGTNTEAFF
TRBJ1-1,13,NA,NA,TRBV5-1,TGCGCCAGCAGCTCTACAGGGTACACTGAAGCTTTCTTT,CASSSTGYTEAFF
TRBJ2-5,14,NA,NA,TRBV6-5,TGTGCCAGCGGAGGAGGGCCAGGGTGGGAGACCCAGTACTTC,CASGGGPGWETQYF
TRBJ2-6,15,NA,NA,TRBV19,TGTGCCAGTAGTATATCGAGCTCTGGGGCCAACGTCCTGACTTTC,CASSISSSGANVLTF
TRBJ2-3,13,NA,NA,TRBV24-1,TGTGCCACCCGAGGGACTCGCACAGATACGCAGTATTTT,CATRGTRTDTQYF